The 19 T cell receptor beta chains below come from one sample, sequenced in a study of T cells in Graves' hyperthyroidism and ophthalmopathy. Researchers took RNA transcripts and amplified the TCR beta CDR3 regions from them. Initially, a first-round RT-PCR of the TCR CDR3 employed the HTBI primer set. TCRdb reprocessed the multiplex PCR reads with MiXCR, giving one entry per CDR3 protein. The table has over 90,000 distinct CDR3 sequences, 45% to 50% seen once. Sequenced: blood. These receptors were taken from a man between 35 and 55 years old with Graves' hyperthyroidism.

To note about this clonotype: Because it lacks the conserved phenylalanine or tryptophan at the end, this CDR3 is likely a read error. The limits of the CDR3 on the DNA are not certain, so only TCRdb's listed CDR3 is given. V usage is TRBV15 and J usage is TRBJ2-6. Germline V CDR1 and CDR2: LNHNV, YYDKDF (reference sequence). The CDR3 length equals 9 residues, ends included. The CDR3 is CATSRDSTS.

This clonotype was recorded a few times. A much larger clone lies a single base off, so this may be a read error. The chain employs TRBV20-1 and TRBJ1-1; TRBD1 is a possible D gene (5 bases). Germline V gives CDR1 DFQATT, CDR2 SNEGSKA (reference sequence). V lost 1 base and J 6 bases, leaving 15 bases between the germline ends. This CDR3 is 14 amino acids long. The CDR3 here is CSARGIRGGAEAFF. CDR3 DNA: TGCAGTGCTAGAGGTATACGTGGGGGGGCTGAAGCTTTCTTT.

To note about this clonotype: Mismatch with germline at one junction end may stem from a read error. The rearrangement uses TRBV7-2 and TRBJ2-7; TRBD2 agrees at 9 bases. The CDR3 consists of 15 residues. The germline CDR1 and CDR2 sequences are SGHTA and FQGNSA. The CDR3 DNA follows: TGTGCCAGCAGCTTAGGTGGCGGGGGGGGTTACGAGCAGCACTTC. Protein sequence: CASSLGGGGGYEQHF.

This clonotype was counted many times. The chain uses TRBV3-1 and TRBJ1-5; D is unclear. Germline loops: CDR1 LGHDT, CDR2 YNNKEL (reference sequence). V shed 1 base and J shed 7 bases, with 5 bases lying between them. CDR3 length: 12 residues. CDR3 protein: CASSQGEQPQHF. In DNA form, the CDR3 reads TGTGCCAGCAGCCAAGGCGAACAGCCCCAGCATTTT.

The J gene is TRBJ2-7, the V gene TRBV10-1, with 9 bases identical to TRBD1. CDR3 length: 13 residues. Germline CDR1 WNHNN, CDR2 SYGVQD (reference sequence). V dropped 7 bases and J dropped 3; count of bases not matched to a gene: 4. DNA for the CDR3: TGCGCCAGCAAACCGGACAGGGGCTACGAGCAGTACTTC. It encodes CASKPDRGYEQYF.

This clonotype was seen many times. The chain uses TRBV4-1 and TRBJ2-1, with 7 bases fitting TRBD2. CDR3 length: 12 amino acids. V lost 6 bases and J lost 9; bases outside the gene matches: 5. Looked up from germline, CDR1 is MGHRA and CDR2 is YSYEKL. CDR3 sequence: CASSPRGGEQFF. In DNA, the CDR3 is TGCGCCAGCAGTCCTCGCGGGGGTGAGCAGTTCTTC.

The chain recombines TRBV7-9 with TRBJ2-7, with TRBD2 as a possible D gene (5 bases). Looked up from germline, CDR1 is SEHNR and CDR2 is FQNEAQ (reference sequence). Trimming left V 3 bases short and J 0 bases short, with 12 bases between. The CDR3 has 15 amino acids. The CDR3 sequence is CASSFRDRDSYEQYF. CDR3 DNA: TGTGCCAGCAGCTTCCGAGACCGGGACTCCTACGAGCAGTACTTC.

This clonotype was counted ten times or more. V gene TRBV27 combines with J gene TRBJ2-2; D gene ambiguous. There are 13 residues in the CDR3. The V and J ends lost 5 bases and 4 bases respectively, with 8 bases between them. The germline gives CDR1 MNHEY, CDR2 SMNVEV (reference sequence). In nucleotides, the CDR3 is TGTGCCAGCAGTGGGTGGGTCACCGGGGAGCTGTTTTTT. It specifies CASSGWVTGELFF.

A note on this clonotype: The CDR3 ends on some other residue instead of the conserved phenylalanine or tryptophan, so this is likely a read error. The chain couples TRBV5-1 to TRBJ2-7; D might be TRBD1 (6 bases). CDR1 and CDR2 from the germline V gene are SGHRS and YFSETQ. This CDR3 has 14 residues. V shed 4 bases and J shed 7 bases, with 18 bases lying between them. The CDR3 nucleotides are TGCGCCAGCAGCGTGGCAGGGGAAGGCGGGGAGCAGTACTGC. This sequence encodes CASSVAGEGGEQYC.

Turning to this clonotype: Possible read error: a much larger clone is one base away. The rearrangement joins TRBV10-1 to TRBJ2-5; a weak D match, TRBD2 (6 bases). CDR3 length: 14 amino acids. Germline CDR1 and CDR2: WNHNN and SYGVQD (reference sequence). The CDR3 sequence is CASSRRGCQETQYF. In DNA, the CDR3 is TGTGCCAGCAGTCGGAGGGGATGCCAAGAGACCCAGTACTTC.

This clonotype has only one observation. The CDR3 loop is CASSLKVGITGELFF. The CDR3 DNA follows: TGTGCCAGCAGCTTAAAGGTGGGGATCACCGGGGAGCTGTTTTTT. This chain joins TRBV3-1 and TRBJ2-2, with D unclear. V gave up 5 bases and J gave up 4 bases, with 14 bases separating them. This CDR3 contains 15 residues. CDR1 and CDR2 from the germline V gene are LGHDT and YNNKEL (reference sequence).

This clonotype came up many times. This chain links TRBV19 with TRBJ1-5; D possibly corresponds to TRBD1 (5 bases). The CDR3 extends over 13 amino acids. V gave up 5 bases and J gave up 6 bases, with 11 bases separating them. Germline values: CDR1 LNHDA, CDR2 SQIVND (reference sequence). CDR3 in amino acids: CASSGQGSQPQHF. The CDR3 bases are TGTGCCAGTAGTGGGCAGGGTAGTCAGCCCCAGCATTTT.

This clonotype has at least ten counts. This rearrangement joins TRBV11-2 to TRBJ1-5; D gene uncertain. V dropped 4 bases and J dropped 6 bases, with 7 bases sitting between them. This CDR3 contains 12 residues. Germline loops: CDR1 SGHAT, CDR2 FQNNGV. The CDR3 reads CASSYLGQPQHF. For the CDR3, the DNA is TGTGCCAGCAGCTACCTAGGTCAGCCCCAGCATTTT.

This clonotype is deemed medium-sized. The rearrangement links TRBV10-3 to TRBJ1-6, with D hard to call. This CDR3 is 15 amino acids long. Germline V gene lookup returns CDR1 ENHRY and CDR2 SYGVKD. Trimming took off 6 bases at V and 7 bases at J, with 16 bases between the two ends. The CDR3 nucleotides read TGTGCCATCAGGGCGTTGGGAACTTGGAATTCACCCCTCCACTTT. Residues: CAIRALGTWNSPLHF.

This clonotype was seen a single time. The rearrangement links TRBV29-1 to TRBJ1-1; D is possibly TRBD1 (5 bases). V lost 8 bases, J lost 1 base, and 8 bases lay in between. Germline CDR1 and CDR2: SQVTM and ANQGSEA. The CDR3 runs 11 residues. The CDR3 nucleotides are TGCAGCTGGGACGGGAACACTGAAGCTTTCTTT. This translates into CSWDGNTEAFF. Filled out from reference TRBV29-1 and TRBJ1-1, the complete variable domain reads SAVISQKPSRDICQRGTSLTIQCQVDSQVTMMFWYRQQPGQSLTLIATANQGSEATYESGFVIDKFPISRPNLTFSTLTVSNMSPEDSSIYLCSWDGNTEAFFGQGTRLTVV.

There are many counts of this clonotype. The chain combines TRBV20-1 with TRBJ2-3; D unresolved. Germline lookup yields CDR1 DFQATT and CDR2 SNEGSKA (reference sequence). V lost 4 bases and J lost 8, with 7 bases in between. The CDR3 sequence is 10 residues long. In nucleotides, the CDR3 is TGCAGTGCTATTTTGGGTACGCAGTATTTT. It codes for CSAILGTQYF.

This clonotype was seen at least ten times. The chain joins TRBV29-1 to TRBJ1-2; D may be TRBD1 (5 bases). Germline CDR1 SQVTM, CDR2 ANQGSEA. This CDR3 is 12 amino acids long. V lost 5 bases, J lost 2 bases, and 9 bases lay in between. The CDR3 region is CSVRTTNYGYTF. CDR3 nucleotides: TGCAGCGTTAGGACAACCAACTATGGCTACACCTTC.

Many counts were recorded for this clonotype. J is TRBJ1-3 and V is TRBV20-1, with no clear D. Trimming left V 3 bases short and J 6 bases short, with 15 bases between. CDR3 length: 14 residues. Per the germline V gene, CDR1 is DFQATT and CDR2 is SNEGSKA (reference sequence). CDR3 residues: CSARGSFGVNTIYF. The CDR3 nucleotides are TGCAGTGCTAGGGGTTCCTTTGGTGTAAACACCATATATTTT.

This clonotype was detected ten times or more. V usage is TRBV2 and J usage is TRBJ2-1; 9 bases map to TRBD2. The CDR3 runs 16 residues. The junction had 9 bases not matched to a gene; V was cut back by 5 bases and J by 4 bases. Germline V lookup: CDR1 SNHLY, CDR2 FYNNEI. The CDR3 nucleotides are TGTGCCAGCAGTAGGTTAGGCGGGGGGGTTTACAATGAGCAGTTCTTC. Translation: CASSRLGGGVYNEQFF.